This T cell receptor (beta chain) was captured in a study of control samples from healthy donors and cancer patients. Repertoires were generated with immunoSEQ multiplex PCR, while TCRdb's copy carries only in-frame clones and drops some. The table records 100,000 to 130,000 clones, roughly 79% of them present only once. The CDR3 covers 14 residues. V was cut by 8 bases and J by 2 bases, with 15 bases left in between. Germline V gene data show CDR1 as GTSNPN and CDR2 as SVGIG (reference sequence). There are a few counts of this clone. The source of this sequence is a man aged 18 to 29 in good health. Sequenced: blood. This sequence joins TRBV30 and TRBJ2-2; a weak D match, TRBD1 (6 bases). The DNA of the CDR3 is TGTGCCCGAACCGGGACAAGCAACACCGGGGAGCTGTTTTTT. Protein product: CARTGTSNTGELFF.